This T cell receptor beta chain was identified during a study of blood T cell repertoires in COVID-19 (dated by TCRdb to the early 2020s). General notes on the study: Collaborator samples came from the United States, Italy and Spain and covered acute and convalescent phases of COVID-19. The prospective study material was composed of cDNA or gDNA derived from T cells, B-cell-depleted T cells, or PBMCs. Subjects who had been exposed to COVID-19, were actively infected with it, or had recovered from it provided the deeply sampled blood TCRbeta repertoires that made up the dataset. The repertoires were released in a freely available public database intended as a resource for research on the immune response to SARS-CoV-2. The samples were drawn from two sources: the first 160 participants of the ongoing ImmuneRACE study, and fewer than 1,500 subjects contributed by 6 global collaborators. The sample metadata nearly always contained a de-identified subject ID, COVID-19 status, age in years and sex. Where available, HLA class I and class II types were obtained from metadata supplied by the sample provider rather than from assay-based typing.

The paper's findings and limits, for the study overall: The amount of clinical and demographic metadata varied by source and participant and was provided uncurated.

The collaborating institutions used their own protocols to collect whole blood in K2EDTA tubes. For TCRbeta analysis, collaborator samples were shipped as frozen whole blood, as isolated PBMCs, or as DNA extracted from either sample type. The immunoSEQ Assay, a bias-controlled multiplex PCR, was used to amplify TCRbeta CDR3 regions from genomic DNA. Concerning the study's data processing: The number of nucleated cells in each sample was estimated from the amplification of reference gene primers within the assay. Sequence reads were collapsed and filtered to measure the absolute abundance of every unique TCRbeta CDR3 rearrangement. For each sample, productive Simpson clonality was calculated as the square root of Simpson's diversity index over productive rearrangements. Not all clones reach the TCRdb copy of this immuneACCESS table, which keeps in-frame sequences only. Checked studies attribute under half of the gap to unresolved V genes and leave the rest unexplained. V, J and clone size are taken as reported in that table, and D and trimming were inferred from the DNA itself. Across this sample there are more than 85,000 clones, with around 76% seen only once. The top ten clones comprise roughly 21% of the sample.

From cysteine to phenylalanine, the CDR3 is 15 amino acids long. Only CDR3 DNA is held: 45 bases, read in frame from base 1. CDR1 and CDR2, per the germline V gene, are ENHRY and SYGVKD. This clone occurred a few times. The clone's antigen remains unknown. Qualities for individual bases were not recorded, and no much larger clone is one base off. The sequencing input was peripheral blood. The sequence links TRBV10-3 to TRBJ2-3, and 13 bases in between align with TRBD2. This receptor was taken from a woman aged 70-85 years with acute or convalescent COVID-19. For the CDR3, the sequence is CATGTSGADTDTQYF. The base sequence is TGTGCGACCGGGACTAGCGGGGCAGACACAGATACGCAGTATTTT.